These 13 T cell receptor beta chains were sequenced from one sample in a study of human T cells and chemical hapten exposure. Stated time point: patch test 3, about 24 weeks after DPC sensitization. As for treatment: therapeutic diphenylcyclopropenone sensitization with weekly scalp DPC. MiXCR, applied by TCRdb to the RACE reads, yields one record per CDR3 protein. The profile covers roughly 200,000 distinct CDR3 sequences, with roughly a quarter appearing a single time and roughly 2.3% taken by the ten largest. The sample in question was whole blood, obtained in connection with sensitization to the hapten diphenylcyclopropenone (DPC). The receptors come from a woman in her thirties or forties with alopecia areata. Some clones in this sample may be carry-over from other donors' samples.

The chain couples TRBV11-1 to TRBJ2-1; TRBD2 agrees at 12 bases. The germline CDR1 and CDR2 sequences are SGHAT and FQDESV (reference sequence). V trimming: 1 base; J trimming: 6 bases; junction bases outside the gene matches: 7. CDR3 length equals 17 residues. CDR3 region: CASSLELAGGRGNEQFF. CDR3 in DNA: TGTGCCAGCAGCTTAGAACTAGCGGGAGGCCGGGGCAATGAGCAGTTCTTC.

The chain recombines TRBV2 with TRBJ1-5; tentative D call: TRBD1 (6 bases). CDR1 is SNHLY and CDR2 is FYNNEI in the germline V gene. The CDR3 consists of 15 residues. The germline V and J ends were trimmed by 0 bases and 5 bases, with 11 bases remaining between them. CDR3 nucleotides: TGTGCCAGCAGTGAAGCGGCCCAGGGGCATCAGCCCCAGCATTTT. Translating it yields CASSEAAQGHQPQHF. Full variable domain (missing parts from reference TRBV2 and TRBJ1-5): EPEVTQTPSHQVTQMGQEVILRCVPISNHLYFYWYRQILGQKVEFLVSFYNNEISEKSEIFDDQFSVERPDGSNFTLKIRSTKLEDSAMYFCASSEAAQGHQPQHFGDGTRLSIL.

This clonotype showed up just a few times. This chain uses TRBV9 with TRBJ2-3; D is undetermined. Germline CDR1 reads SGDLS; CDR2 reads YYNGEE. CDR3 length: 13 amino acids. Trimming pared 0 bases from V and 5 bases from J, leaving 7 bases between. This CDR3 reads CASSVETGDTQYF. Written as DNA, the CDR3 is TGTGCCAGCAGCGTAGAGACCGGAGATACGCAGTATTTT.

This clonotype has a handful of counts. The chain joins TRBV5-1 to TRBJ2-1; D possibly corresponds to TRBD1 (6 bases). This CDR3 spans 15 amino acids. Germline V gene data show CDR1 as SGHRS and CDR2 as YFSETQ. With 2 bases removed from V and 6 bases from J, the gap between germline ends came to 15 bases. As DNA, the CDR3 is TGCGCCAGCAGCTTCGCGTCAGGGGACGCCAATGAGCAGTTCTTC. Residues: CASSFASGDANEQFF.

This clonotype was counted many times. The chain joins TRBV27 to TRBJ2-1, with TRBD1 identical over 7 bases. CDR3 size: 15 residues. The junction had 4 bases not matched to a gene; V was cut back by 2 bases and J by 3 bases. Germline V gene lookup returns CDR1 MNHEY and CDR2 SMNVEV (reference sequence). DNA of the CDR3: TGTGCCAGCAGTTTACAGGCAGGGGGCTACAATGAGCAGTTCTTC. It translates to CASSLQAGGYNEQFF.

This clonotype came up many times. The chain combines TRBV10-3 with TRBJ2-7; a weak D match, TRBD2 (5 bases). This CDR3 comprises 12 residues. The germline gives CDR1 ENHRY, CDR2 SYGVKD. V was trimmed by 6 bases and J by 3 bases, leaving 9 bases between them. CDR3 DNA sequence: TGTGCCATCAGCGGCCGGGGCTACGAGCAGTACTTC. Amino acid sequence: CAISGRGYEQYF.

This clonotype was seen at least ten times. This chain uses TRBV29-1 with TRBJ2-3, with D unclear. Germline values: CDR1 SQVTM, CDR2 ANQGSEA. The CDR3 sequence is 12 residues long. Trimming shortened V by 3 bases and J by 8 bases, and 12 bases separated the two germline ends. CDR3 protein: CSVEVARGTQYF. In nucleotides, the CDR3 is TGCAGCGTTGAGGTAGCTAGAGGTACGCAGTATTTT.

The chain recombines TRBV4-2 with TRBJ2-1, with TRBD2 identical over 13 bases. Germline V lookup: CDR1 LGHNA, CDR2 YNFKEQ. V dropped 3 bases and J dropped 4; count of bases not matched to a gene: 15. This CDR3 region has 20 residues. This CDR3 reads CASSHPKLAGGPYLYNEQFF. CDR3 in DNA: TGTGCCAGCAGCCATCCCAAACTAGCGGGAGGGCCCTACCTATACAATGAGCAGTTCTTC.

This clonotype was seen a handful of times. The rearrangement links TRBV29-1 to TRBJ1-2; D gene unclear. V lost 2 bases and J lost 3, with 7 bases in between. The CDR3 has 12 amino acids. Germline-derived CDR1 and CDR2 are SQVTM and ANQGSEA. This CDR3 is CSVESADYGYTF. The CDR3 DNA reads as TGCAGCGTTGAATCAGCCGACTATGGCTACACCTTC.

This sequence joins TRBV28 and TRBJ1-5; 8 bases line up with TRBD1. The CDR3 is 16 amino acids. Germline V gene sequence: CDR1 MDHEN, CDR2 SYDVKM. Trimming took 4 bases from V and 4 from J; bases not matched to a gene: 9. CDR3 sequence: CASSSRGRQGNQPQHF. For the CDR3, the DNA is TGTGCCAGCAGTTCGAGGGGGCGACAGGGGAATCAGCCCCAGCATTTT.

This clonotype occurred a few times. The chain uses TRBV7-9 and TRBJ1-1, with D hard to call. V gave up 5 bases and J gave up 1 base, with 11 bases separating them. Germline V gene sequence: CDR1 SEHNR, CDR2 FQNEAQ (reference sequence). The length of the CDR3 is 14 residues. The DNA for the CDR3 is TGTGCCAGCAGCCCCGGTGCTCCGAACACTGAAGCTTTCTTT. Translation: CASSPGAPNTEAFF. The full variable domain, its missing parts supplied by reference TRBV7-9 and TRBJ1-1, is DTGVSQNPRHKITKRGQNVTFRCDPISEHNRLYWYRQTLGQGPEFLTYFQNEAQLEKSRLLSDRFSAERPKGSFSTLEIQRTEQGDSAMYLCASSPGAPNTEAFFGQGTRLTVV.

The chain combines TRBV2 with TRBJ2-1, with D possibly being TRBD1 or TRBD2 (5 bases each). Germline values: CDR1 SNHLY, CDR2 FYNNEI. Trimming took 4 bases from V and 6 from J, leaving 13 bases between them. The CDR3 has 14 residues. CDR3 nucleotide sequence: TGTGCCAGCAGTGCCCGACAGACTACCAATGAGCAGTTCTTC. This codes for CASSARQTTNEQFF.

This clonotype was seen a few times. The CDR3 nucleotides read TGTGCCAGCAGTCAATCCAGGGGCGGACAGGGATACACAGATACGCAGTATTTT. Its translation is CASSQSRGGQGYTDTQYF. The rearrangement links TRBV28 to TRBJ2-3; 8 bases line up with TRBD1. The CDR3 extends over 18 amino acids. V lost 5 bases and J lost 2; bases outside the gene matches: 15. CDR1 MDHEN and CDR2 SYDVKM come from the germline V gene.